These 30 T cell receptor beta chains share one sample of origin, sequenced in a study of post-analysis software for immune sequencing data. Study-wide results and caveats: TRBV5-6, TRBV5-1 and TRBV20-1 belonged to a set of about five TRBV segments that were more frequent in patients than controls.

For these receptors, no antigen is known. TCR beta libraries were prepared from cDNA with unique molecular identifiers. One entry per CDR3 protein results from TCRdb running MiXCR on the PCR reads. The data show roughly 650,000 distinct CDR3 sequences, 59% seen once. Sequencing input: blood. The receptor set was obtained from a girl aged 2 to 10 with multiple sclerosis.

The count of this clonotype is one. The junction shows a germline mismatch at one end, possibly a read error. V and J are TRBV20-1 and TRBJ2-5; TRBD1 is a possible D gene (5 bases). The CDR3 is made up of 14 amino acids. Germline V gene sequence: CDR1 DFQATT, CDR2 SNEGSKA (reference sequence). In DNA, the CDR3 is TGCGGTGCTAGACTGCGACAGATCCAAGAGACCCAGTACTTC. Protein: CGARLRQIQETQYF.

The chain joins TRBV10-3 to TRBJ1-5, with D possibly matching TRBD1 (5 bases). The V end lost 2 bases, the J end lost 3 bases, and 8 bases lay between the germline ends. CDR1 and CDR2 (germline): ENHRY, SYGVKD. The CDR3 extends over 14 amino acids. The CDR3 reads CAISEAGTNQPQHF. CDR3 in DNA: TGTGCCATCAGTGAGGCCGGGACCAATCAGCCCCAGCATTTT.

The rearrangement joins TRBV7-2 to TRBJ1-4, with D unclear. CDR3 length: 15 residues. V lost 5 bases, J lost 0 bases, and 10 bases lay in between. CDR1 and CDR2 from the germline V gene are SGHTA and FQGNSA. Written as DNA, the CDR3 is TGTGCCAGCAGCCCGGGCCCTGCAACTAATGAAAAACTGTTTTTT. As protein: CASSPGPATNEKLFF.

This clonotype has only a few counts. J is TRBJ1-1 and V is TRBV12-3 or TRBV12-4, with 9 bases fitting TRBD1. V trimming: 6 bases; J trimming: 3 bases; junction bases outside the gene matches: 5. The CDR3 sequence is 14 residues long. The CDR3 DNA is TGTGCCAGCAGGACCGACAGGGGGTACACTGAAGCTTTCTTT. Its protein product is CASRTDRGYTEAFF.

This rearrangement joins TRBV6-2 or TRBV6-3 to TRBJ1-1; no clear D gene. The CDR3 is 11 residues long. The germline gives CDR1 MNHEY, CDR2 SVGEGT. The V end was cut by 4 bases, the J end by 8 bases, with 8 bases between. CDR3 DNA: TGTGCCAGCAGTTGGTACCAGGAAGCTTTCTTT. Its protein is CASSWYQEAFF.

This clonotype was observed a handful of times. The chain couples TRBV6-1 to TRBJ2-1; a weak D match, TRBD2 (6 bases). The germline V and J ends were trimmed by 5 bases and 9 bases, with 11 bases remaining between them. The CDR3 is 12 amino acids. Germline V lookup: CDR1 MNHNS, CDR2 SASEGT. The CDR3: CASSNRDSEQFF. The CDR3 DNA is TGTGCCAGCAGTAACCGGGACTCTGAGCAGTTCTTC.

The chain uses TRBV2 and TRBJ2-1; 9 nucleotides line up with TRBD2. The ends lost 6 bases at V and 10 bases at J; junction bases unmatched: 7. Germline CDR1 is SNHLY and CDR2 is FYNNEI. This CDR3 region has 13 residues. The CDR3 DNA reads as TGTGCCAGCAGGGGGGACGGACTAGCGGAGCAGTTCTTC. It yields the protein CASRGDGLAEQFF.

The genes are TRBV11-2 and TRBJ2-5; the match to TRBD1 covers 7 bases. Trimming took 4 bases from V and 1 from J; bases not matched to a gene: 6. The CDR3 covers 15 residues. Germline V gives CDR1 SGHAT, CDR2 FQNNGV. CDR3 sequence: CASSWQTGPQETQYF. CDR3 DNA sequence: TGTGCCAGCAGCTGGCAGACAGGGCCCCAAGAGACCCAGTACTTC.

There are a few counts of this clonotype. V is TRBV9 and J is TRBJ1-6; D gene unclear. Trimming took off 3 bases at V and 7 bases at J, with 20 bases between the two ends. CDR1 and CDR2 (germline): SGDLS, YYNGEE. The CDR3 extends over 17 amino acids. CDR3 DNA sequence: TGTGCCAGCAGCGCCCGCCGCCGTCAACGAGAGAATTCACCCCTCCACTTT. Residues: CASSARRRQRENSPLHF.

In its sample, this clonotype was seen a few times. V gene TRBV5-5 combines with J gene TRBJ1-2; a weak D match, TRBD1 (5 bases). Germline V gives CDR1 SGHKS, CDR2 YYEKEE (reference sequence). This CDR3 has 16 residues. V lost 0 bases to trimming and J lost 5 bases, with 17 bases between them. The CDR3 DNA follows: TGTGCCAGCAGCTTGGCCGTGGGGCTTGGCCGGTATGGCTACACCTTC. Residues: CASSLAVGLGRYGYTF.

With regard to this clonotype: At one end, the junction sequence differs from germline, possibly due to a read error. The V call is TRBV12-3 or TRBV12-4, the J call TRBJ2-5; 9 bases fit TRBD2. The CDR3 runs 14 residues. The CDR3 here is CASSLLGLASEQYF. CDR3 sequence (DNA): TGTGCTAGCAGTTTACTGGGACTAGCAAGTGAGCAGTACTTC.

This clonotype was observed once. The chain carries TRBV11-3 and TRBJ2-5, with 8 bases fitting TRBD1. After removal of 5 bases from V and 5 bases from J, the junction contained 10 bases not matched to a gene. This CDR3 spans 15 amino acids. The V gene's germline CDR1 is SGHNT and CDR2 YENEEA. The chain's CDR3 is CASSPRDRRGETQYF. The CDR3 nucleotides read TGTGCCAGCAGCCCTCGGGACAGGCGTGGGGAGACCCAGTACTTC.

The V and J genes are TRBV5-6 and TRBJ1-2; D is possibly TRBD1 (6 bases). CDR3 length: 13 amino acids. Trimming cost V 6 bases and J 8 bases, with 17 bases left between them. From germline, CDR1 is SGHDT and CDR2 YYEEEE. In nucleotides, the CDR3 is TGTGCCAGCAACCAAGGAGGGGGGCGCGGCTACACCTTC. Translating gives CASNQGGGRGYTF.

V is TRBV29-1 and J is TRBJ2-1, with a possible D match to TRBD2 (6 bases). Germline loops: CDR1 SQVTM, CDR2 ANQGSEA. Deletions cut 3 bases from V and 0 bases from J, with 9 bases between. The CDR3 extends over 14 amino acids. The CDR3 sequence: CSVDGGSSYNEQFF. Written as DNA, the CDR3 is TGCAGCGTTGACGGGGGTAGCTCCTACAATGAGCAGTTCTTC.

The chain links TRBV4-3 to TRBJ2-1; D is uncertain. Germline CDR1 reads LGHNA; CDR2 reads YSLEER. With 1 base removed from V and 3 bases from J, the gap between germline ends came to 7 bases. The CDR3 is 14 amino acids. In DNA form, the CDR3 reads TGCGCCAGCAGCCAAGGGATCCTCTACAATGAGCAGTTCTTC. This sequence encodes CASSQGILYNEQFF.

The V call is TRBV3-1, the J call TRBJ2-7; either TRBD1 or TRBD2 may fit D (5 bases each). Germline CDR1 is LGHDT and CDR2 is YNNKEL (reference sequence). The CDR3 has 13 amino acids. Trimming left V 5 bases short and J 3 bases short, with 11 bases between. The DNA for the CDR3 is TGTGCCAGCAGCTGGGACCTGAACTACGAGCAGTACTTC. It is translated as CASSWDLNYEQYF.

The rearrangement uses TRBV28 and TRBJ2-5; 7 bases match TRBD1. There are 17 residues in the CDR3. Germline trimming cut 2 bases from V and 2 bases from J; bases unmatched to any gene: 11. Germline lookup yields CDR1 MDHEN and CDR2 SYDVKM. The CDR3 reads CASSLGAGGDIQETQYF. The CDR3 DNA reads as TGTGCCAGCAGTTTAGGGGCAGGGGGTGACATACAAGAGACCCAGTACTTC. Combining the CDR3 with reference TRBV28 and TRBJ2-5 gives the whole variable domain DVKVTQSSRYLVKRTGEKVFLECVQDMDHENMFWYRQDPGLGLRLIYFSYDVKMKEKGDIPEGYSVSREKKERFSLILESASTNQTSMYLCASSLGAGGDIQETQYFGPGTRLLVL.

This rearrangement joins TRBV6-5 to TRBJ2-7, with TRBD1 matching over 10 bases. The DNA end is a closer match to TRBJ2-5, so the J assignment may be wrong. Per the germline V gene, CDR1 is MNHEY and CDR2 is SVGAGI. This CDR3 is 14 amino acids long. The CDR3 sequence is CASSTGQGGGTQYF. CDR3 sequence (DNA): TGTGCCAGCAGTACCGGACAGGGGGGAGGGACCCAGTACTTC.

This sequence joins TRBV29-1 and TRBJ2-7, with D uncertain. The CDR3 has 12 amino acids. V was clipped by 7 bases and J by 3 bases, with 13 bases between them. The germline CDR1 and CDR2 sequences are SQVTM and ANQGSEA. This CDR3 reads CSATIRSYEQYF. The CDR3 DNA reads TGCAGCGCTACAATCCGGAGCTACGAGCAGTACTTC.

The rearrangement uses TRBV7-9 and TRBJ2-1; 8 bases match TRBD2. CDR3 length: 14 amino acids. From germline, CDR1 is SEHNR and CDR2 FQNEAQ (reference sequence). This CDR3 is CAIPSRGVHNEQFF. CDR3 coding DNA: TGTGCTATCCCCTCGCGGGGGGTTCACAATGAGCAGTTCTTC.

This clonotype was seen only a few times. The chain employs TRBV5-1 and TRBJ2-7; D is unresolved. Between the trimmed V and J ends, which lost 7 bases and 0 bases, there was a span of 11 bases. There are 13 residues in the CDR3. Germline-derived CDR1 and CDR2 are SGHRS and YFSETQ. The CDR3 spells CASEDPLSYEQYF. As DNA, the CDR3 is TGCGCCAGCGAGGACCCCCTCTCCTACGAGCAGTACTTC. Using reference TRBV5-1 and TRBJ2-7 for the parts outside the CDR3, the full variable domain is KAGVTQTPRYLIKTRGQQVTLSCSPISGHRSVSWYQQTPGQGLQFLFEYFSETQRNKGNFPGRFSGRQFSNSRSEMNVSTLELGDSALYLCASEDPLSYEQYFGPGTRLTVT.

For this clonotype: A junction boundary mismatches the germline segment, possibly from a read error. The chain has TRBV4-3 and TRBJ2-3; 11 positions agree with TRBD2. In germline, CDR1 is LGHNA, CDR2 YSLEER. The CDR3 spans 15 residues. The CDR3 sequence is CASSHGTSGADTRYF. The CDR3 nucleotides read TGCGCCAGCAGCCACGGGACTAGCGGCGCAGATACGCGGTATTTT.

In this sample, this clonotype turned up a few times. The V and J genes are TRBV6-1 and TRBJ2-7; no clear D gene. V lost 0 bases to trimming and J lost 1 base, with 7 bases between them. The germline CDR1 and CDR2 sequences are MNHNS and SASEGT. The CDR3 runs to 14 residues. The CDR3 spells CASSEAPVSYEQYF. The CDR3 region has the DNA TGTGCCAGCAGTGAAGCGCCCGTGTCCTACGAGCAGTACTTC.

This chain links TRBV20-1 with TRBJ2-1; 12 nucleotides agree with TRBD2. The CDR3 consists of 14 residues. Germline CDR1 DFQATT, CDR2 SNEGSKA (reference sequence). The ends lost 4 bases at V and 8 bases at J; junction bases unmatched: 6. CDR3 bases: TGCAGTGCTAAAACTAGCGGGAGGTTGTATGAGCAGTTCTTC. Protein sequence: CSAKTSGRLYEQFF.

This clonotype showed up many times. The CDR3 DNA follows: TGTGCCAGCAGAGGCCCCACAGATACGCAGTATTTT. It yields the protein CASRGPTDTQYF. The chain has TRBV25-1 and TRBJ2-3; D call uncertain. V lost 6 bases to trimming and J lost 2 bases, with 6 bases between them. This CDR3 spans 12 amino acids. CDR1 is MGHDK, CDR2 SYGVNS, per germline.

CDR3 in amino acids: CSVETLAGGSDTQYF. CDR3 nucleotide sequence: TGCAGCGTTGAAACACTAGCGGGAGGATCGGATACGCAGTATTTT. The chain has TRBV29-1 and TRBJ2-3; TRBD2 matches 12 bases. V shed 2 bases and J 6 bases; nucleotides not matched to a gene: 6. The germline CDR1 and CDR2 sequences are SQVTM and ANQGSEA. The CDR3 loop spans 15 amino acids.

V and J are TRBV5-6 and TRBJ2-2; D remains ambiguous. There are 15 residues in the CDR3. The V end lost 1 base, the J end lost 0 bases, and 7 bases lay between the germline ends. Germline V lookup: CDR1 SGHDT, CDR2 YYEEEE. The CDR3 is CASSLNPPNTGELFF. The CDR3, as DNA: TGTGCCAGCAGCTTGAATCCCCCGAACACCGGGGAGCTGTTTTTT.

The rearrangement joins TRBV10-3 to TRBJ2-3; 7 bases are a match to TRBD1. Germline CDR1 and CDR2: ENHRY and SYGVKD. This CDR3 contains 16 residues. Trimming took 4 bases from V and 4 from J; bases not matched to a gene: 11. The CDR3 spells CAISGQLRGLADTQYF. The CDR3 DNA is TGTGCCATCAGTGGTCAGCTCAGGGGGTTAGCAGATACGCAGTATTTT.

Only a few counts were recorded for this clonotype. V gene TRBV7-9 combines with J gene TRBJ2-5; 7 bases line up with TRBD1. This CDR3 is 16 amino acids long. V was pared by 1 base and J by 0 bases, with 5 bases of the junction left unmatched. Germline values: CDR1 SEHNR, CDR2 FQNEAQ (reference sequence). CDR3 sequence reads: CASSLGTGLYQETQYF. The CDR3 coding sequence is TGTGCCAGCAGCTTAGGGACAGGTCTGTACCAAGAGACCCAGTACTTC.

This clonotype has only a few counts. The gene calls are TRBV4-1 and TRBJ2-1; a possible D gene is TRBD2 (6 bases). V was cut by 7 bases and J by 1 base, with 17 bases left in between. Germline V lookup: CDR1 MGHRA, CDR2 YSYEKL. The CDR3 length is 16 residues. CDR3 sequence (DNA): TGCGCCAGCAAATCTTCTAGCGACTTATCCTACAATGAGCAGTTCTTC. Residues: CASKSSSDLSYNEQFF.